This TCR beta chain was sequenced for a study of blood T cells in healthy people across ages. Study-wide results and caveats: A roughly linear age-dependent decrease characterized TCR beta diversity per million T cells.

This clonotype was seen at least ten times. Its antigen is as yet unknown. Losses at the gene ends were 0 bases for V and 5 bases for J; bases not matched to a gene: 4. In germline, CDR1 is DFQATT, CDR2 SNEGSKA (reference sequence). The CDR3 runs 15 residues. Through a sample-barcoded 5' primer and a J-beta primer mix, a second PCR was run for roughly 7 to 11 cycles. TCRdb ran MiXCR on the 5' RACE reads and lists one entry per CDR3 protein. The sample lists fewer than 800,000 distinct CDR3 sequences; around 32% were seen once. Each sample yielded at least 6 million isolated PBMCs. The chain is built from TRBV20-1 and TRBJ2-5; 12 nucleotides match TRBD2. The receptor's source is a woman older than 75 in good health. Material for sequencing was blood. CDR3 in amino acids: CSAREGTSGPETQYF. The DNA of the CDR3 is TGCAGTGCTAGAGAGGGGACTAGCGGGCCGGAGACCCAGTACTTC.